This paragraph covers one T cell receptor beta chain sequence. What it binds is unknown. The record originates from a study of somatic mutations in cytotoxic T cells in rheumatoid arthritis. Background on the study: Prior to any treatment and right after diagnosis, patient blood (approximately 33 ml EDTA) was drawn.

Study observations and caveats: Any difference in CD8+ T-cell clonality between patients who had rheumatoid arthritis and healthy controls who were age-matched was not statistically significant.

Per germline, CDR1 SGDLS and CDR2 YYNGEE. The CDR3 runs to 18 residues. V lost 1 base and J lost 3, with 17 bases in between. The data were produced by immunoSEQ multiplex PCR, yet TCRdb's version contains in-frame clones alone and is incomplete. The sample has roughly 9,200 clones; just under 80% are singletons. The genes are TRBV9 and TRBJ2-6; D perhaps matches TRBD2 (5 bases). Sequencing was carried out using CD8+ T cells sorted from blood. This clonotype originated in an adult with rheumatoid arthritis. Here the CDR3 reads CASSVTTATAGGANVLTF. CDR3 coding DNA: TGTGCCAGCAGCGTAACGACCGCTACCGCGGGTGGGGCCAACGTCCTGACTTTC.